The rows below give T cell receptor beta chains drawn from one sample of a study of blood T cell repertoires in COVID-19. Data came from immunoSEQ multiplex PCR; TCRdb stores just in-frame clones and leaves some out. The table has roughly 230,000 clones, 80% to 90% seen once. Specimen: peripheral blood. The receptor set was obtained from a woman in her thirties or forties who had recovered from COVID-19. CDR3s include the opening cysteine and the closing phenylalanine or tryptophan. Fields, in order: J gene, clone size, V gene, CDR3 protein. Expanded clones get a size class; other rows say once, few or many, or leave the size out.

>TRBJ1-1|NA|TRBV4-1
CASSQDSERYTEAFF
>TRBJ1-5|NA|TRBV4-3
CASSPNTGGLGPQHF
>TRBJ1-6|once|TRBV30
CAWEPGQGWNSPLHF
>TRBJ2-5|NA|TRBV6-5
CASSYPRGGQETQYF
>TRBJ2-3|NA|TRBV18
CASSPPLGGGSDTQYF
>TRBJ2-6|NA|TRBV10-3
CAISESASSPGANVLTF
>TRBJ2-7|NA|TRBV3-1/TRBV3-2
CASSQSWDRVKYEQYF
>TRBJ2-1|NA|TRBV5-1
CASSRFLAGGLNEQFF
>TRBJ1-2|NA|TRBV6-1
CASSEDGTGGYYGYTF
>TRBJ2-3|NA|TRBV7-6
CASSLGLAATDTQYF
>TRBJ1-2|NA|TRBV3-1/TRBV3-2
CASSQGYRNYGYTF
>TRBJ1-2|NA|TRBV24-1
CATSPDSYGYTF
>TRBJ1-1|few|TRBV25-1
CASIGQGGSTEAFF
>TRBJ1-2|NA|TRBV6-2/TRBV6-3
CASSTGTPVYGYTF
>TRBJ1-2|NA|TRBV2
CASSFGQGNGYTF
>TRBJ2-3|NA|TRBV5-4
CASSFITSTDTQYF
>TRBJ1-2|NA|TRBV6-1
CASSERGKTYGYTF
>TRBJ2-5|NA|TRBV27
CASSPSLMQTQYF
>TRBJ2-1|NA|TRBV5-4
CASSLDPGAVYEQFF
>TRBJ2-1|NA|TRBV5-4
CASRKAGGPLGEQFF
>TRBJ1-1|NA|TRBV18
CASSPPAVNTEAFF